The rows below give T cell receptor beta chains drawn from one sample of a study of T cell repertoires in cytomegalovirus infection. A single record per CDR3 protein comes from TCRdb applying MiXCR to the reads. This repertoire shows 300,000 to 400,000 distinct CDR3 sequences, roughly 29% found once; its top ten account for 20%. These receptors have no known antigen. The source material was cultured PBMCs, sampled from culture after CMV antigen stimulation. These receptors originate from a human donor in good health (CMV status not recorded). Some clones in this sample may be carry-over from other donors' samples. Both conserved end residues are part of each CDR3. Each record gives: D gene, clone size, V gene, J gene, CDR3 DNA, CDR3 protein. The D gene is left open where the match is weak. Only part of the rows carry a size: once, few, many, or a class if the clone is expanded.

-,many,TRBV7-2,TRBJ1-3,TGTGCCAGCAGCTTAGCGGGAGGGGGAAACACCATATATTTT,CASSLAGGGNTIYF
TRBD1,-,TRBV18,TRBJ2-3,TGTGCCAGCTCACCACCGGGGAAGACAGGGGGCACAGATACGCAGTATTTT,CASSPPGKTGGTDTQYF
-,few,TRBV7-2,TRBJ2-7,TGTGCCAGCAGCCGGGGCGGGACGAACTCCTACGAGCAGTACTTC,CASSRGGTNSYEQYF
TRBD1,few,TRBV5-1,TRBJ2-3,TGCGCCAGCAGCCCTGGACAGGTTAACACAGATACGCAGTATTTT,CASSPGQVNTDTQYF
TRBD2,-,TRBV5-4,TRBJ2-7,TGTGCCAGCAGCCGGGGGGGACTAGCGGGAGTCAGTGACTACGAGCAGTACTTC,CASSRGGLAGVSDYEQYF
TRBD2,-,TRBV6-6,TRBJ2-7,TGTGCCAGCAGTTACTCGAAACTAGCGGGAGTGTTGGGTAACGAGCAGTACTTC,CASSYSKLAGVLGNEQYF
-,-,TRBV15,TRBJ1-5,TGTGCCACCAGCATGGGACGGGAGATCAATCAGCCCCAGCATTTT,CATSMGREINQPQHF
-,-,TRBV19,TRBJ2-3,TGTGCCAGTAGTACCCCCGGGGAGAGCACAGATACGCAGTATTTT,CASSTPGESTDTQYF
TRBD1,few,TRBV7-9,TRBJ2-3,TGTGCCAGCAGCCTGGGACAGGGGGCAGATACGCAGTATTTT,CASSLGQGADTQYF
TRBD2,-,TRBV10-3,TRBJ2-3,TGTGCCATCAGTGAGTTGGCTAGCGGGACGACAGATACGCAGTATTTT,CAISELASGTTDTQYF
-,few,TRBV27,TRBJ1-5,TGTGCCAGCAGTTCTATCGTGGGCGCGCACAATCAGCCCCAGCATTTT,CASSSIVGAHNQPQHF
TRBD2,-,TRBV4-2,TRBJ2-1,TGTGCCAGCAGCCAGGAGGGACTAGCGGGAGACAATGAGCAGTTCTTC,CASSQEGLAGDNEQFF
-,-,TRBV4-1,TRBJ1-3,TGCGCCAGCAGCCAAGTTGGCGGGAACACCATATATTTT,CASSQVGGNTIYF
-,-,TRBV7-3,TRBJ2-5,TGTGCCAGCAGCTTAAGAGGGGCTAGCGAGACCCAGTACTTC,CASSLRGASETQYF
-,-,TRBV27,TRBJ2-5,TGTGCCAGCAGCCCCCGGCCCGACCAAGAGACCCAGTACTTC,CASSPRPDQETQYF
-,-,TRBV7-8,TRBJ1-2,TGTGCCAGCAGCCCCCGGGGGGGGCTAAACTATGGCTACACCTTC,CASSPRGGLNYGYTF
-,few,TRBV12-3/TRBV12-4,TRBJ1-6,TGTGCCAGCACCCCGGGGGGATATAATTCACCCCTCCACTTT,CASTPGGYNSPLHF
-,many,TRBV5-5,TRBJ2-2,TGTGCCAGCAGCCCGCTGACTAGCACCGGGGAGCTGTTTTTT,CASSPLTSTGELFF
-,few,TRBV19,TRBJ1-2,TGTGCCAGTAGTCCTAACCTCCAGGCTGCCTATGGCTACACCTTC,CASSPNLQAAYGYTF
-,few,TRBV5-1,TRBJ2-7,TGCGCCAGCACCCTTGACCGCTACGAGCAGTACTTC,CASTLDRYEQYF
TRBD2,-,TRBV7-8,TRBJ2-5,TGTGCCAGCAGCCAAACTAGCGGGAGGAGGGAGACCCAGTACTTC,CASSQTSGRRETQYF
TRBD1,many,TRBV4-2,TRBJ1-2,TGTGCCAGCAGCCAGGAGTTCGGGACAGCTATCTATGGCTACACCTTC,CASSQEFGTAIYGYTF
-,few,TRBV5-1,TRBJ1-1,TGCGCCAGCAGCTGGGGGGACACTGAAGCTTTCTTT,CASSWGDTEAFF
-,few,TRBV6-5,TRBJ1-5,TGTGCCAGCAGCACCGGGGCAGGCAATCAGCCCCAGCATTTT,CASSTGAGNQPQHF